The present entry profiles one T cell receptor (beta chain) with its context. Its cognate antigen has yet to be identified. At one end the junction does not follow the germline gene, possibly because of a read error. The collaborating institutions used their own protocols to collect whole blood in K2EDTA tubes. For TCRbeta analysis, collaborators shipped samples in one of three forms: frozen whole blood, isolated PBMCs, or DNA extracted from either of those sample types. These data come from a study of blood T cell repertoires in COVID-19 (dated by TCRdb to 2018 to 2021). About the full investigation: Samples covering the acute and convalescent phases of COVID-19 were provided by collaborators in the United States, Italy and Spain. The repertoires were released in a freely available public database meant as a resource for research on the immune response to SARS-CoV-2. Where available, HLA class I and class II types were obtained from metadata supplied by the sample provider rather than from assay-based typing. The prospective study material was composed of cDNA or gDNA derived from T cells, B-cell-depleted T cells, or PBMCs. Samples were obtained from the ongoing ImmuneRACE study (first 160 participants) and from over a thousand subjects provided by 6 global collaborators. The dataset comprised deeply sampled blood TCRbeta repertoires from subjects exposed to, actively infected with, or recovered from COVID-19. A de-identified subject ID, COVID-19 status, age in years and sex were almost always included in the sample metadata.

The paper as a whole reports these results and caveats: How much clinical and demographic metadata was included differed by source and by participant, and the metadata was provided uncurated.

TCRbeta CDR3 regions were amplified from genomic DNA using the immunoSEQ Assay, a bias-controlled multiplex PCR. The source study handled its data this way. Nucleated cell counts per sample were estimated from amplification of reference gene primers within the assay. To quantify the absolute abundance of each unique TCRbeta CDR3 rearrangement, sequence reads were collapsed and filtered. For each sample, productive Simpson clonality was calculated as the square root of Simpson's diversity index over productive rearrangements. The table comes from immuneACCESS by way of TCRdb, which keeps in-frame sequences with V and J called. Part of the clones is missing from these tables; in studies checked, under half for an unresolved V gene and the rest for unknown reasons. V, J and clone size were drawn from that table, and D and trimming were deduced from the DNA. Present in this sample are around 270,000 clones, about 89% of which were seen just once. The top ten constitute about 4.2% of the sample.

CDR1 is given as SGHDT and CDR2 as YYEEEE, both from the germline V gene. From its cysteine to its phenylalanine, the CDR3 spans 15 amino acids. The only DNA kept is the CDR3, 45 bases in frame from the first base. The rearrangement combines TRBV5-6 with TRBJ2-2; the best D guess is TRBD2, with 7 bases matching. The sample taken for sequencing was peripheral blood. The source is a man in his forties or fifties with acute or convalescent COVID-19. This receptor has the CDR3 CASSLGAAGTGELFF. The nucleotide sequence reads TGTGCCAGCAGTTTGGGGGCAGCGGGGACCGGGGAGCTGTTTTTT.